What follows are 25 T cell receptor beta chains derived from one specimen sequenced in a study of cytomegalovirus exposure and HLA in healthy donors. It was with 60 Vbeta and 13 Jbeta primers that the PCR ran. The assay was immunoSEQ multiplex PCR, and TCRdb's table has in-frame clones only and misses some. This table holds roughly 120,000 clones. The source material was PBMCs. Receptors originate from a man between 18 and 35 years old in good health and CMV-seronegative.

The rearrangement uses TRBV28 and TRBJ2-7, with TRBD2 identical over 11 bases. The CDR3 totals 18 residues. V gave up 2 bases and J gave up 5 bases; unmatched junction bases: 14. Germline CDR1 reads MDHEN; CDR2 reads SYDVKM. The CDR3: CASSLISGLLAGEDEQYF. The CDR3 DNA reads as TGTGCCAGCAGTTTAATCTCCGGGCTACTAGCGGGAGAGGACGAGCAGTACTTC. Based on the CDR3 plus reference TRBV28 and TRBJ2-7, the full variable domain is DVKVTQSSRYLVKRTGEKVFLECVQDMDHENMFWYRQDPGLGLRLIYFSYDVKMKEKGDIPEGYSVSREKKERFSLILESASTNQTSMYLCASSLISGLLAGEDEQYFGPGTRLTVT.

The rearrangement uses TRBV30 and TRBJ2-1, with 9 nucleotides matching TRBD2. Germline CDR1 GTSNPN, CDR2 SVGIG (reference sequence). With V trimmed by 5 bases and J by 9 bases, 17 bases remained unmatched. CDR3 length: 16 amino acids. CDR3 loop: CAWGNLGLAGTSEQFF. CDR3 nucleotide sequence: TGTGCCTGGGGTAATTTGGGGCTAGCGGGAACGAGTGAGCAGTTCTTC.

This chain joins TRBV6-1 and TRBJ1-1, with D perhaps TRBD1 (5 bases). The CDR3 length is 13 residues. Between the trimmed V and J ends, which lost 6 bases and 6 bases, there was a span of 14 bases. CDR1 is MNHNS, CDR2 SASEGT, per germline. CDR3 residues: CASRSKGISEAFF. The CDR3 DNA follows: TGTGCCAGCAGGTCGAAGGGGATCTCTGAAGCTTTCTTT.

This chain links TRBV11-2 with TRBJ1-5; tentative D call: TRBD1 (6 bases). Germline values: CDR1 SGHAT, CDR2 FQNNGV. V was trimmed by 4 bases and J by 4 bases, leaving 17 bases between them. CDR3 length equals 16 residues. Here the CDR3 DNA reads TGTGCCAGCAGCTCGACTACAGGGTTTGGAAATCAGCCCCAGCATTTT. Translation gives CASSSTTGFGNQPQHF. The full variable domain, rest sourced from reference TRBV11-2 and TRBJ1-5, is EAGVAQSPRYKIIEKRQSVAFWCNPISGHATLYWYQQILGQGPKLLIQFQNNGVVDDSQLPKDRFSAERLKGVDSTLKIQPAKLEDSAVYLCASSSTTGFGNQPQHFGDGTRLSIL.

V is TRBV5-1 and J is TRBJ1-3; 8 nucleotides agree with TRBD1. With 4 bases clipped from V and 3 bases from J, the junction kept 6 bases outside the gene matches. The CDR3 has 15 residues. Germline CDR1 is SGHRS and CDR2 is YFSETQ. CDR3 region: CASSAGQGRGNTIYF. The CDR3 DNA reads TGCGCCAGCAGCGCCGGACAGGGCCGTGGAAACACCATATATTTT.

This rearrangement joins TRBV4-2 to TRBJ2-7; TRBD2 matches at 11 bases. CDR1 is LGHNA and CDR2 is YNFKEQ in the germline V gene. The CDR3 is 14 amino acids. V lost 8 bases, J lost 1 base, and 4 bases stayed unmatched. CDR3 bases: TGTGCCAGCTCCGGGACTAGCGGTTCCTACGAGCAGTACTTC. Its translation: CASSGTSGSYEQYF.

The V and J genes are TRBV30 and TRBJ1-4, with D perhaps TRBD1 (6 bases). CDR3 length equals 13 residues. V lost 3 bases and J lost 7, with 12 bases in between. The germline gives CDR1 GTSNPN, CDR2 SVGIG (reference sequence). CDR3 loop: CAWSTGFREKLFF. In nucleotides, the CDR3 is TGTGCCTGGAGCACAGGGTTTCGTGAAAAACTGTTTTTT.

The V and J genes are TRBV5-1 and TRBJ1-2; D possibly corresponds to TRBD1 (6 bases). Per the germline V gene, CDR1 is SGHRS and CDR2 is YFSETQ. This CDR3 is 16 amino acids long. The V gene lost 4 bases and the J gene lost 0 bases, with 16 bases spanning the gap. CDR3 coding DNA: TGCGCCAGCAGCCGGGGGGCTGGAAAAACTAACTATGGCTACACCTTC. It is translated as CASSRGAGKTNYGYTF.

The genes are TRBV27 and TRBJ2-7, with 7 bases lining up with TRBD1. The CDR3 sequence is 16 residues long. After removal of 0 bases from V and 2 bases from J, the junction contained 7 bases not matched to a gene. CDR1 MNHEY and CDR2 SMNVEV come from the germline V gene (reference sequence). Here the CDR3 reads CASSLSRGTVAYEQYF. In nucleotides, the CDR3 is TGTGCCAGCAGTTTATCCCGAGGGACAGTAGCCTACGAGCAGTACTTC.

The chain recombines TRBV19 with TRBJ1-2; 9 bases align to TRBD1. Per the germline V gene, CDR1 is LNHDA and CDR2 is SQIVND (reference sequence). With 5 bases clipped from V and 2 bases from J, the junction kept 9 bases outside the gene matches. The CDR3 sequence is 16 residues long. As DNA, the CDR3 is TGTGCCAGTAGTTTCGGGACAGGGCCTACAAACTATGGCTACACCTTC. It encodes CASSFGTGPTNYGYTF.

This chain joins TRBV6-4 and TRBJ2-1; 9 bases match TRBD2. The CDR3 runs 15 residues. Germline CDR1 MRHNA, CDR2 SNTAGT. With 2 bases clipped from V and 7 bases from J, the junction kept 6 bases outside the gene matches. CDR3 region: CASSDRTSARNEQFF. The DNA of the CDR3 is TGTGCCAGCAGTGACAGGACTAGCGCTAGAAATGAGCAGTTCTTC.

The J gene is TRBJ1-2, the V gene TRBV4-2; D is possibly TRBD1 (5 bases). Between the trimmed V and J ends, which lost 6 bases and 1 base, there was a span of 21 bases. Per the germline V gene, CDR1 is LGHNA and CDR2 is YNFKEQ. The CDR3 is 17 residues long. CDR3: CASSHPKRTGDNYGYTF. CDR3 in DNA: TGTGCCAGCAGTCATCCCAAAAGGACGGGGGATAACTATGGCTACACCTTC.

The rearrangement uses TRBV2 and TRBJ2-1; D possibly corresponds to TRBD2 (6 bases). This CDR3 is built from 11 residues. CDR1 is SNHLY and CDR2 is FYNNEI in the germline V gene. V shed 7 bases and J shed 10 bases, with 11 bases lying between them. CDR3 in amino acids: CASISAGEQFF. Here the CDR3 DNA reads TGTGCCAGCATCTCGGCGGGAGAGCAGTTCTTC.

The V gene is TRBV27, the J gene TRBJ2-5; 7 bases agree with TRBD2. The DNA end lines up better with TRBJ2-7; the J call may be wrong. This CDR3 is built from 14 residues. Germline assignment: CDR1 MNHEY and CDR2 SMNVEV (reference sequence). CDR3 sequence: CASGSGGFSYEQYF. The CDR3 bases are TGTGCCAGCGGGTCGGGGGGTTTCTCCTACGAGCAGTACTTC.

The chain couples TRBV10-3 to TRBJ1-1; TRBD1 is a possible D gene (6 bases). V was trimmed by 4 bases and J by 4 bases, leaving 19 bases between them. Germline V gives CDR1 ENHRY, CDR2 SYGVKD. This CDR3 has 16 residues. The CDR3 region is CAISASKGGRGTEAFF. The CDR3 DNA reads TGTGCCATCAGTGCATCAAAAGGGGGACGCGGCACTGAAGCTTTCTTT.

The V and J genes are TRBV2 and TRBJ1-1; TRBD1 matches at 7 bases. The CDR3 sequence is 15 residues long. In germline, CDR1 is SNHLY, CDR2 FYNNEI. J was trimmed by 0 bases and V by 8 bases; bases with no gene match: 9. The CDR3: CASPGQRNMNTEAFF. Written as DNA, the CDR3 is TGTGCCAGCCCGGGACAGAGGAATATGAACACTGAAGCTTTCTTT.

The chain combines TRBV2 with TRBJ1-2; D might be TRBD1 (6 bases). Germline CDR1 SNHLY, CDR2 FYNNEI. Trimming took off 7 bases at V and 8 bases at J, with 11 bases between the two ends. The CDR3 consists of 11 residues. The CDR3 sequence is CASTTGYGYTF. The CDR3 region has the DNA TGTGCCAGCACTACAGGGTACGGCTACACCTTC. Full variable domain (outside the CDR3, taken from reference TRBV2 and TRBJ1-2): EPEVTQTPSHQVTQMGQEVILRCVPISNHLYFYWYRQILGQKVEFLVSFYNNEISEKSEIFDDQFSVERPDGSNFTLKIRSTKLEDSAMYFCASTTGYGYTFGSGTRLTVV.

This chain uses TRBV5-1 with TRBJ2-7, with a tentative D call TRBD2 (6 bases). The CDR3 is made up of 15 amino acids. The V end lost 4 bases, the J end lost 1 base, and 15 bases lay between the germline ends. CDR1 and CDR2 from the germline V gene are SGHRS and YFSETQ. CDR3 nucleotide sequence: TGCGCCAGCAGCGATGCCGGGACTCCTTCCTACGAGCAGTACTTC. The encoded protein is CASSDAGTPSYEQYF. The whole variable domain, remainder taken from reference TRBV5-1 and TRBJ2-7, is KAGVTQTPRYLIKTRGQQVTLSCSPISGHRSVSWYQQTPGQGLQFLFEYFSETQRNKGNFPGRFSGRQFSNSRSEMNVSTLELGDSALYLCASSDAGTPSYEQYFGPGTRLTVT.

V usage is TRBV6-4 and J usage is TRBJ2-6, with TRBD2 matching over 13 bases. The ends lost 0 bases at V and 0 bases at J; junction bases unmatched: 5. Looked up from germline, CDR1 is MRHNA and CDR2 is SNTAGT. CDR3 length equals 20 residues. CDR3: CASSDSGLAGVYSGANVLTF. The CDR3 DNA follows: TGTGCCAGCAGTGACTCCGGACTAGCGGGGGTATACTCTGGGGCCAACGTCCTGACTTTC.

The chain employs TRBV19 and TRBJ1-5; possible D gene TRBD1, 6 bases. The CDR3 is 16 residues long. From germline, CDR1 is LNHDA and CDR2 SQIVND (reference sequence). V gave up 7 bases and J gave up 1 base, with 17 bases separating them. The CDR3 loop reads CASTTQKGVSNQPQHF. CDR3 coding DNA: TGTGCCAGTACCACGCAAAAGGGGGTAAGCAATCAGCCCCAGCATTTT.

The chain recombines TRBV18 with TRBJ1-1; a possible D gene is TRBD1 (6 bases). The germline V gene has CDR1 KGHSH and CDR2 LQKENI. The CDR3 has 14 residues. Trimming removed 3 bases at V and 7 bases at J, with 15 bases between. CDR3 loop: CASSPSQGLIEAFF. Here the CDR3 DNA reads TGTGCCAGCTCACCTTCCCAGGGGTTGATTGAAGCTTTCTTT.

The chain employs TRBV25-1 and TRBJ1-5; the D gene is possibly TRBD1 (6 bases). CDR1 is MGHDK, CDR2 SYGVNS, per germline. The CDR3 extends over 14 amino acids. The V and J ends lost 4 bases and 7 bases respectively, with 14 bases between them. The CDR3 protein is CASSAEGEAQPQHF. The CDR3 DNA sequence: TGTGCCAGCAGTGCCGAGGGGGAAGCGCAGCCCCAGCATTTT.

The chain employs TRBV19 and TRBJ1-5; 9 nucleotides line up with TRBD1. CDR3 length equals 16 residues. Trimming cost V 10 bases and J 1 base; bases outside gene matches: 11. CDR1 and CDR2 from the germline V gene are LNHDA and SQIVND (reference sequence). The CDR3 bases are TGTGCCACCTACCCGGGACAGGGAATGAGCAATCAGCCCCAGCATTTT. It specifies CATYPGQGMSNQPQHF.

The V gene is TRBV30, the J gene TRBJ1-1, with 9 positions matching TRBD1. Germline CDR1 and CDR2: GTSNPN and SVGIG (reference sequence). V lost 5 bases and J lost 10; bases outside the gene matches: 17. The CDR3 consists of 15 residues. Written as DNA, the CDR3 is TGTGCCTGGGGAACCGGGACAGGGAGTCGTCAAGGAGCTTTCTTT. Translated: CAWGTGTGSRQGAFF. The entire variable domain, with the rest obtained from reference TRBV30 and TRBJ1-1, is as follows: SQTIHQWPATLVQPVGSPLSLECTVEGTSNPNLYWYRQAAGRGLQLLFYSVGIGQISSEVPQNLSASRPQDRQFILSSKKLLLSDSGFYLCAWGTGTGSRQGAFFGQGTRLTVV.

The chain uses TRBV4-1 and TRBJ1-1; 7 bases align to TRBD1. Germline CDR1 is MGHRA and CDR2 is YSYEKL. This CDR3 is built from 15 residues. V was clipped by 0 bases and J by 1 base; unmatched bases: 2. The CDR3 protein is CASSQEQGGNTEAFF. Here the CDR3 DNA reads TGCGCCAGCAGCCAAGAGCAGGGGGGGAACACTGAAGCTTTCTTT.